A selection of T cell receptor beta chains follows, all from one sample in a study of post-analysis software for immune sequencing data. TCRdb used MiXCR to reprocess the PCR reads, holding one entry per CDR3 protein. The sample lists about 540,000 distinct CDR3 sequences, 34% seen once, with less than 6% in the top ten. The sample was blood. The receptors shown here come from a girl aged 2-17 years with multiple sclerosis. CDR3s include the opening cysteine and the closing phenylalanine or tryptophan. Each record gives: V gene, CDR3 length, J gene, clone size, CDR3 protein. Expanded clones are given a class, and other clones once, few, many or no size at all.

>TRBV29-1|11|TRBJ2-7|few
CSVRVTYEQYF
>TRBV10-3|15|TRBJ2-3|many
CAISESAGDADTQYF
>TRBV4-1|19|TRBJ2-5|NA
CASSQGTSGGDKYQETQYF
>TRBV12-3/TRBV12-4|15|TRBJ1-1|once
CASSLGGIMWTEAFF
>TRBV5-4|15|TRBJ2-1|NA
CATLERRGSYNEQFF
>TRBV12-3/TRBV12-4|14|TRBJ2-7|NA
CASTATSGGYEQYF
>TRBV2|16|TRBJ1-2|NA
CASTLLKTAINYGYTF
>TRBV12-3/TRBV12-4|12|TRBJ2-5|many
CASSFGRETQYF
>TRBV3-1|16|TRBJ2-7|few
CASSQDGSAVPYEQYF
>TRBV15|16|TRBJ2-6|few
CATSWGLLSGANVLTF
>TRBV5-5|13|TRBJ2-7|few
CASSSDNLREQYF
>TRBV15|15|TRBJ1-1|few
CATSKPSDMNTEAFF
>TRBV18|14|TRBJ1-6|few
CASSPPGVGSPLHF
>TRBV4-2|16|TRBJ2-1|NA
CASSQGEGTDNNEQFF
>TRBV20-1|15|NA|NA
CSARRGTGWSYEQYF
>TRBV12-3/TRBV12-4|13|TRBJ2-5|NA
CATRGSIQETQYF
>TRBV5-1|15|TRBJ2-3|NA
CASSIGPVTADTQYF
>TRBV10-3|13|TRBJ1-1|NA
CAIRGELHTEAFF
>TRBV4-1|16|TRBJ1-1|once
CASSHGQGIGGTEAFF
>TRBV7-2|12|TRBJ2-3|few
CASRVRADTQYF
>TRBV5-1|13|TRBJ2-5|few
CASSVARGETQYF
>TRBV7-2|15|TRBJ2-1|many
CASSLDLGTYNEQFF